This T cell receptor (beta chain) comes out of a study of T cell responses to AZD1222 COVID-19 vaccine. Assay: immunoSEQ multiplex PCR; the TCRdb copy retains only in-frame clones and omits some. The table shows 95,000 to 130,000 clones, with approximately 93% occurring only once. V trimming: 4 bases; J trimming: 6 bases; junction bases outside the gene matches: 5. The V gene's germline CDR1 is LGHNA and CDR2 YNFKEQ. The CDR3 has 15 amino acids. The sequences come from peripheral blood, collected on day 0 of AZD1222 vaccination. This sequence originates from an adult in good health. The chain has TRBV4-2 and TRBJ2-2; 10 bases fit TRBD2. CDR3 DNA sequence: TGTGCCAGCAGCCCCCTAGCGGGAGTCCCCGGGGAGCTGTTTTTT. It is translated as CASSPLAGVPGELFF.